The rows below give T cell receptor beta chains drawn from one sample of a study of blood T cell repertoires in COVID-19. Sequenced by immunoSEQ multiplex PCR; TCRdb stores in-frame clones only, minus some. The repertoire holds some 68,000 clones, with around 90% as singletons. Input material: peripheral blood. The receptor set was obtained from a human donor in a cohort sampled during active COVID-19. Both conserved end residues are part of each CDR3. The D gene is left open where the match is weak. Clone size is shown for a subset of rows, as once, few, many or a class of expanded clone.

>TRBJ2-7|TRBV5-1|-|-
TGCGCCAGCAGCTACACCACTTTCACAGGTATTCCCCTCGAGCAGTACTTC
CASSYTTFTGIPLEQYF
>TRBJ2-7|TRBV9|-|-
TGTGCCAGCAGCGTAGCGGGACATACCTACGAGCAGTACTTC
CASSVAGHTYEQYF
>TRBJ2-7|TRBV7-8|TRBD1|-
TGTGCCAGCAGCTTAAGGGGGGGGACAGGGACTTACGAGCAGTACTTC
CASSLRGGTGTYEQYF
>TRBJ2-2|TRBV29-1|TRBD2|-
TGCAGCGTGGGACTAAACCCGAACACCGGGGAGCTGTTTTTT
CSVGLNPNTGELFF
>TRBJ1-1|TRBV10-1|-|-
TGCGCCAGCAGTGAGTCGAAAGGCCGGAGGGCTGAAGCTTTCTTT
CASSESKGRRAEAFF
>TRBJ2-3|TRBV4-2|TRBD2|-
TGTGCCAGCAGCCAAGGACTAGCGGGAGCAGATACGCAGTATTTT
CASSQGLAGADTQYF
>TRBJ2-7|TRBV28|-|-
TGTGCCAGCAGTTTATATATAGGGGGACGGGACGAGCAGTACTTC
CASSLYIGGRDEQYF
>TRBJ1-2|TRBV5-6|TRBD1|-
TGTGCCAGCAGCTTGACAGGGGTTCCCTATGGCTACACCTTC
CASSLTGVPYGYTF
>TRBJ2-1|TRBV11-2|TRBD2|-
TGTGCCAGCAGCCCGGGACTAGCGGGGTTTTACAATGAGCAGTTCTTC
CASSPGLAGFYNEQFF
>TRBJ2-2|TRBV7-9|-|-
TGTGCCAGCAGCACGGGACTTAACACCGGGGAGCTGTTTTTT
CASSTGLNTGELFF
>TRBJ2-3|TRBV27|TRBD2|-
TGTGCCAGCAGGGAAGGCGGGAGGGCCGTGGCAGATACGCAGTATTTT
CASREGGRAVADTQYF
>TRBJ2-7|TRBV18|-|once
TGTGCCAGCTCACCACTCGTGTCCGGGTTCTACGAGCAGTACTTC
CASSPLVSGFYEQYF
>TRBJ2-2|TRBV13|-|few
TGTGCCAGCAGCCTCTCAGACGGCAGGGACACCGGGGAGCTGTTTTTT
CASSLSDGRDTGELFF
>TRBJ1-1|TRBV6-6|TRBD1|-
TGTGCCAGCAGTTCCACGACAGGGACGGCCACTGAAGCTTTCTTT
CASSSTTGTATEAFF
>TRBJ2-2|TRBV9|TRBD2|-
TGTGCCAGCAGCACTAGCGGGAGGGCAGTTGGCGGGGAGCTGTTTTTT
CASSTSGRAVGGELFF
>TRBJ1-6|TRBV19|TRBD1|-
TGTGCCAGTAGTATTGGACAGGGTCGGTCACCCCTCCACTTT
CASSIGQGRSPLHF
>TRBJ2-3|TRBV28|-|-
TGTGCCAGCATCCCAGACTCTTTAACAGATACGCAGTATTTT
CASIPDSLTDTQYF
>TRBJ1-2|TRBV29-1|-|-
TGCAGCGTTGATCTGTACCGGGTGAATGGCTACACCTTC
CSVDLYRVNGYTF
>TRBJ1-3|TRBV10-3|TRBD1|-
TGTGCCATCAGTGACCGACAGGGACAGGCTAATTCTGGAAACACCATATATTTT
CAISDRQGQANSGNTIYF